These T cell receptor beta chains were read from a single sample in a study of shared clonotypes between healthy human individuals. Sequencing used immunoSEQ multiplex PCR; TCRdb keeps in-frame clones, though not all of them. The sample has around 2.1 million clones, 93% seen once; the top ten hold more than 1.5%. The sequenced sample consisted of naive CD8+ T cells from PBMCs. These receptors were taken from a man younger than 35 in good health. Some clones in this sample may be carry-over from other donors' samples. The CDR3 runs from the conserved cysteine through the conserved F or W. The D gene is left open where the match is weak. The size entry is marked missing in some rows and otherwise reads once, few, many or a size class.

v_gene,j_gene,len,abundance,d_gene,CDR3aa,CDR3nt
TRBV27,TRBJ2-1,13,NA,TRBD2,CASSSGLADEQFF,TGTGCCAGCAGTTCGGGACTAGCAGATGAGCAGTTCTTC
TRBV28,TRBJ1-5,13,NA,NA,CASMIHSNQPQHF,TGTGCCAGCATGATCCATAGCAATCAGCCCCAGCATTTT
TRBV7-9,TRBJ2-3,18,NA,TRBD2,CASSQRLAGGPLPDTQYF,TGTGCCAGCAGCCAACGACTAGCGGGAGGGCCTCTCCCAGATACGCAGTATTTT
TRBV6-5,TRBJ2-2,15,NA,NA,CASSSGPSVTGELFF,TGTGCCAGCAGTTCGGGACCCTCTGTGACCGGGGAGCTGTTTTTT
TRBV27,TRBJ2-1,14,once,NA,CASSTIRSYNEQFF,TGTGCCAGCAGTACTATCCGCTCCTACAATGAGCAGTTCTTC
TRBV6-5,TRBJ1-1,14,NA,NA,CASSERRQNTEAFF,TGTGCCAGCAGTGAAAGGAGACAGAACACTGAAGCTTTCTTT
TRBV10-3,TRBJ2-7,12,NA,NA,CAISGGGLEQYF,TGTGCCATCAGTGGGGGCGGCCTTGAGCAGTACTTC
TRBV28,TRBJ1-2,14,NA,TRBD1,CASSFQGGDYGYTF,TGTGCCAGCAGTTTCCAGGGGGGAGACTATGGCTACACCTTC
TRBV6-1,TRBJ2-7,14,NA,NA,CASTDRDIRYEQYF,TGTGCCAGCACGGACCGGGACATTCGCTACGAGCAGTACTTC
TRBV5-1,TRBJ2-1,14,NA,TRBD2,CASSDGLAGGEQFF,TGCGCCAGCAGCGACGGACTAGCGGGAGGGGAGCAGTTCTTC
TRBV2,TRBJ1-2,10,NA,NA,CASSSGGYTF,TGTGCCAGCAGCTCAGGTGGCTACACCTTC
TRBV19,TRBJ2-3,17,NA,TRBD2,CASSIVGLAGGTDTQYF,TGTGCCAGTAGTATAGTCGGGCTAGCGGGAGGCACAGATACGCAGTATTTT
TRBV10-1,TRBJ2-1,14,NA,TRBD2,CASTGGRGGNEQFF,TGCGCCAGCACGGGGGGAAGGGGTGGCAATGAGCAGTTCTTC
TRBV11-2,TRBJ2-7,17,NA,TRBD1,CASSSGGRGTGFYEQYF,TGTGCCAGCAGCTCAGGCGGTCGAGGGACAGGGTTCTACGAGCAGTACTTC
TRBV19,TRBJ2-7,14,NA,TRBD2,CASRERERSYEQYF,TGTGCCAGTAGGGAGCGGGAGCGTTCCTACGAGCAGTACTTC
TRBV7-9,TRBJ2-7,17,NA,TRBD2,CASSPPTSGLSSYEQYF,TGTGCCAGCAGCCCGCCCACTAGCGGGTTATCCTCCTACGAGCAGTACTTC
TRBV9,TRBJ1-3,14,NA,NA,CASSGFDSGNTIYF,TGTGCCAGCAGCGGGTTCGACTCTGGAAACACCATATATTTT
TRBV19,TRBJ1-1,15,few,TRBD1,CASTPGTVLNTEAFF,TGTGCCAGTACCCCAGGGACAGTCTTGAACACTGAAGCTTTCTTT
TRBV7-9,TRBJ1-1,14,few,NA,CASSLLSQNTEAFF,TGTGCCAGCAGCTTACTCTCCCAGAACACTGAAGCTTTCTTT
TRBV28,TRBJ2-2,14,NA,TRBD2,CASSFWREDGELFF,TGTGCCAGCAGTTTCTGGCGGGAGGACGGGGAGCTGTTTTTT